This T cell receptor beta chain was identified during a study of T-cell reconstitution after alpha-beta-depleted transplantation in children. In this sample, this clonotype turned up a few times. The antigen is not known. Findings of the study overall: Surviving thymic progenitors and recipient T cells were the source of high TCRbeta diversity at day 60 in some patients. T-cell numbers and diversity one year post-transplant derived largely from freshly generated T cells.

The TCRbeta library incorporated unique molecular identifiers. TCRdb fed the PCR reads into MiXCR, producing one record per CDR3 protein. In the table there are about 980,000 distinct CDR3 sequences, about 29% of which are singletons. The CDR3 is 17 residues long. Germline values: CDR1 SGDLS, CDR2 YYNGEE. Trimming left V 0 bases short and J 2 bases short, with 17 bases between. The sample consisted of PBMCs, mostly from graft donor cells, taken 360 days after TCRalphabeta/CD19-depleted stem cell transplant. V gene TRBV9 combines with J gene TRBJ2-5, with D maybe TRBD1 (6 bases). This TCR derives from a boy under two years old who had a stem cell transplant for SCID, so the T cells may come from the graft donor. CDR3 sequence: CASSVGGLTGFQETQYF. The CDR3 DNA reads TGTGCCAGCAGCGTAGGTGGTCTCACAGGGTTTCAAGAGACCCAGTACTTC.